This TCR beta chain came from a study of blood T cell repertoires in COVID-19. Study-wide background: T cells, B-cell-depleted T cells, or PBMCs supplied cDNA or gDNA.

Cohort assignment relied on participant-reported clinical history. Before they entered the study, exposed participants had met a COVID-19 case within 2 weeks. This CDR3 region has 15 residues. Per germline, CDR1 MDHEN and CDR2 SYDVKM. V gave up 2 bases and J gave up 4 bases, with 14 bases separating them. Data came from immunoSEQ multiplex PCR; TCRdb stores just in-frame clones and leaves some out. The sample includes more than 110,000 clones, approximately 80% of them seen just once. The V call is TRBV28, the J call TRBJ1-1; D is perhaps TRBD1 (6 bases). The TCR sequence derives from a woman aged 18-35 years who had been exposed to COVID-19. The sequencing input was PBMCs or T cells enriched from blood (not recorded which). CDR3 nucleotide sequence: TGTGCCAGCAGTTTAGGGGGCGCTAATCCCACTGAAGCTTTCTTT. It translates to CASSLGGANPTEAFF.